Sequencing of this T cell receptor beta chain was carried out in a study of CD8+CD57+ T cells in acquired aplastic anemia. For CDR3 and TCR beta VDJ profiling, genomic DNA was the template used. TCRdb reanalysed the reads using MiXCR and keeps one entry per CDR3 protein. The sample holds 180,000 or so distinct CDR3 sequences, roughly 65% seen once. Patients chosen for sequencing had CD8+CD57+ cells that had expanded, as shown by flow cytometry. Germline CDR1 SGHRS, CDR2 YFSETQ. The CDR3 contains 15 residues. Trimming removed 4 bases from V and 7 bases from J, with 15 bases in between. This TCR derives from a human donor with aplastic anemia. The sequencing sample was made of sorted CD4+, CD8+, or CD8+CD57+ T cells (not recorded which) from PBMCs. This sequence joins TRBV5-1 and TRBJ1-6; D not resolved. CDR3 protein: CASSLEGPGNSPLHF. CDR3 nucleotides: TGCGCCAGCAGCCTGGAAGGGCCGGGGAATTCACCCCTCCACTTT.